Reported below is one TCR beta chain. No antigen is known for it. This record comes from a study of beta chain features in type 1 diabetes. Study results and caveats: Junctions at VDJ sites from type 1 diabetes patients had fewer insertions and more deletions.

cDNA synthesis used the whole RNA isolate, giving expressed TCRB sequences. Profiled with immunoSEQ multiplex PCR; TCRdb holds only in-frame clones, not every one. Of 900,000 or so clones in the sample, roughly a sixth were seen once. J was trimmed by 0 bases and V by 5 bases; bases with no gene match: 8. CDR1 is SGHAT and CDR2 is FQNNGV in the germline V gene. This CDR3 comprises 16 residues. The clonotype originates from a woman aged 18-29 years in good health. Sequencing input: naive CD4+ T cells from blood. The chain couples TRBV11-2 to TRBJ2-5; 8 positions agree with TRBD1. CDR3 protein: CASSPRTGRYQETQYF. CDR3 nucleotide sequence: TGTGCCAGCAGCCCCCGGACAGGGCGATACCAAGAGACCCAGTACTTC.